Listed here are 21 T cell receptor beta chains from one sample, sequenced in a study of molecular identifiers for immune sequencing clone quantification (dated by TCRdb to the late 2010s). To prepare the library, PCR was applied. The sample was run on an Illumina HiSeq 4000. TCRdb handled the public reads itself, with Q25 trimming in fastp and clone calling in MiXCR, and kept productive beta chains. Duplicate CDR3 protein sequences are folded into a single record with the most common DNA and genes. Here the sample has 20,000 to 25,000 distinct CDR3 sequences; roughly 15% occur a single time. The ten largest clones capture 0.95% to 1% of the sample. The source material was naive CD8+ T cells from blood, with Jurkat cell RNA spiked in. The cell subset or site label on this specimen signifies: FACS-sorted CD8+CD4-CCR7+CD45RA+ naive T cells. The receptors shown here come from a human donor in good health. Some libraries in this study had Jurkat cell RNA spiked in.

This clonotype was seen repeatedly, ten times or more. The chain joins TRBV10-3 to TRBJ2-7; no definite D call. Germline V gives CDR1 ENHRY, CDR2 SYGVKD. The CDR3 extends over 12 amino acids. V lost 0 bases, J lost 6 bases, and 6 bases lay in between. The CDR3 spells CAISESSFEQYF. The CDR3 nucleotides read TGTGCCATCAGTGAGTCCAGTTTCGAGCAGTACTTC.

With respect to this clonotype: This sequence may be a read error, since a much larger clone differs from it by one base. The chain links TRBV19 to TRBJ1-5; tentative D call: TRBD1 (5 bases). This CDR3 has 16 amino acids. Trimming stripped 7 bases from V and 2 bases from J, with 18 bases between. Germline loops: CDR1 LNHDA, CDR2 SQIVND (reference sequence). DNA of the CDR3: TGTGCCAGTACCCGAGGGCTGGGACTTCGCAATCAGCCCCAGCATTTT. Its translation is CASTRGLGLRNQPQHF.

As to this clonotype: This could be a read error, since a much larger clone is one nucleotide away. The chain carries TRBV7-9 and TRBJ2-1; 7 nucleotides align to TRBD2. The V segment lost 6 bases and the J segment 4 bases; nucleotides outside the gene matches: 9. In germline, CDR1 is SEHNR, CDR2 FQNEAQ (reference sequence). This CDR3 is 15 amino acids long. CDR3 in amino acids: CASSRGDGGYNEQFF. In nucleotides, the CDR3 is TGTGCCAGCAGTCGTGGGGACGGGGGGTACAATGAGCAGTTCTTC.

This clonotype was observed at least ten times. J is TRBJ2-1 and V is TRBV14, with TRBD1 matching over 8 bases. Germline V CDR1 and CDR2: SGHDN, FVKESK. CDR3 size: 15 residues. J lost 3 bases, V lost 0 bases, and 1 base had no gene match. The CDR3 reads CASSQDRGLYNEQFF. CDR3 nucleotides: TGTGCCAGCAGCCAAGACAGGGGGCTCTACAATGAGCAGTTCTTC. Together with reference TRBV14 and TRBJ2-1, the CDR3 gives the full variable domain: EAGVTQFPSHSVIEKGQTVTLRCDPISGHDNLYWYRRVMGKEIKFLLHFVKESKQDESGMPNNRFLAERTGGTYSTLKVQPAELEDSGVYFCASSQDRGLYNEQFFGPGTRLTVL.

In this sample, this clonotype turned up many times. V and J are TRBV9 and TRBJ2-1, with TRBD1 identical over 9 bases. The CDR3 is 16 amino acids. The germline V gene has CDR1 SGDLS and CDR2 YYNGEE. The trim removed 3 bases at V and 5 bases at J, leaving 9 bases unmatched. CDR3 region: CASSALDRGIHNEQFF. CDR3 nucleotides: TGTGCCAGCAGCGCCCTGGACAGGGGCATCCACAATGAGCAGTTCTTC.

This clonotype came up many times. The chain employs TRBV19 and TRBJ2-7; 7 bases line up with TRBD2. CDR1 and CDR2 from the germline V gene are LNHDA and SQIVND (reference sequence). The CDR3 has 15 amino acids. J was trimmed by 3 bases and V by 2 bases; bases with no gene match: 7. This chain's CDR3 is CASSIKLAENYEQYF. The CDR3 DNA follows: TGTGCCAGTAGTATAAAGCTAGCGGAGAACTACGAGCAGTACTTC.

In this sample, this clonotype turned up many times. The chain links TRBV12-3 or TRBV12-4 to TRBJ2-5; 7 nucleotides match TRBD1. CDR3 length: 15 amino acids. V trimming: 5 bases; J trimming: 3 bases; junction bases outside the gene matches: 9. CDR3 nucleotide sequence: TGTGCCAGCAGTCCTAATCGACAGGGAGAAGAGACCCAGTACTTC. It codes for CASSPNRQGEETQYF.

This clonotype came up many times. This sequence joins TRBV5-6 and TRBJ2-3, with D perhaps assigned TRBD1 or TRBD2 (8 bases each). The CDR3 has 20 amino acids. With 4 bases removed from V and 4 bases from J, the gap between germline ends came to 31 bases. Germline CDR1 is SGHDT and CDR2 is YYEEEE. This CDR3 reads CASSPGQGETSVWFADTQYF. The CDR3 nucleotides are TGTGCCAGCAGCCCCGGACAGGGAGAGACTAGCGTTTGGTTTGCAGATACGCAGTATTTT.

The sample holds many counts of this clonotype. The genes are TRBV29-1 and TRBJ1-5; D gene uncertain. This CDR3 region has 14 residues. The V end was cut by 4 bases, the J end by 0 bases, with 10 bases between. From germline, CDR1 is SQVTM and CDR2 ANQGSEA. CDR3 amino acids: CSVASDSSNQPQHF. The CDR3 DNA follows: TGCAGCGTTGCCTCTGATAGTAGCAATCAGCCCCAGCATTTT. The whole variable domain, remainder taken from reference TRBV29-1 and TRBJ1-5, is SAVISQKPSRDICQRGTSLTIQCQVDSQVTMMFWYRQQPGQSLTLIATANQGSEATYESGFVIDKFPISRPNLTFSTLTVSNMSPEDSSIYLCSVASDSSNQPQHFGDGTRLSIL.

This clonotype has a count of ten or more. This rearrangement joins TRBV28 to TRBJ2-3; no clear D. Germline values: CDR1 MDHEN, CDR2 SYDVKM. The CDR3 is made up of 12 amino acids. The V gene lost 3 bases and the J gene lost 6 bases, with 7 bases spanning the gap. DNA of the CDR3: TGTGCCAGCAGTTTTCCGGCTGATACGCAGTATTTT. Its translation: CASSFPADTQYF.

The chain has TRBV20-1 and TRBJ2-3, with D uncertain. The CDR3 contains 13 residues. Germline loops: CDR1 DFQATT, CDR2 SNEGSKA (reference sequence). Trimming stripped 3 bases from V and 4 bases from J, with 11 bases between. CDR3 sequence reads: CSARSGVPDTQYF. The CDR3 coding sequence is TGCAGTGCTAGGAGTGGGGTACCAGATACGCAGTATTTT.

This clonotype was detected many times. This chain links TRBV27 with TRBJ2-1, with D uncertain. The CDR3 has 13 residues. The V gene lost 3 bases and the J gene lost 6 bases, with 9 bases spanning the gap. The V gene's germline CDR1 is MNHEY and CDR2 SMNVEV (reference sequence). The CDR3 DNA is TGTGCCAGCAGTTTGGGCGGCCCCAATGAGCAGTTCTTC. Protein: CASSLGGPNEQFF.

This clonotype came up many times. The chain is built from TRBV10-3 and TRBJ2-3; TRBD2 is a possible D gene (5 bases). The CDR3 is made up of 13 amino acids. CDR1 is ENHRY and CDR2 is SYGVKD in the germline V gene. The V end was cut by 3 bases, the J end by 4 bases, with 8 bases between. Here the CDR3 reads CAISEAAPDTQYF. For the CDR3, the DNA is TGTGCCATCAGTGAAGCGGCGCCAGATACGCAGTATTTT.

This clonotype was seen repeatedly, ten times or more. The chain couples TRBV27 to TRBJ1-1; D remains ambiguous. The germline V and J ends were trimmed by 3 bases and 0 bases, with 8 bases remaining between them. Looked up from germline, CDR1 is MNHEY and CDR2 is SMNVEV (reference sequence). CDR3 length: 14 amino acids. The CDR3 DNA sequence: TGTGCCAGCAGTTTGATCCCTATGAACACTGAAGCTTTCTTT. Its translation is CASSLIPMNTEAFF.

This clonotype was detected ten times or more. The CDR3 coding sequence is TGTGCCAGCAGCTCCGGGGTAGGAGAGCAGTTCTTC. This sequence encodes CASSSGVGEQFF. The V call is TRBV7-9, the J call TRBJ2-1, with TRBD2 as a possible D gene (5 bases). Germline V CDR1 and CDR2: SEHNR, FQNEAQ (reference sequence). The CDR3 covers 12 residues. Trimming stripped 4 bases from V and 10 bases from J, with 11 bases between.

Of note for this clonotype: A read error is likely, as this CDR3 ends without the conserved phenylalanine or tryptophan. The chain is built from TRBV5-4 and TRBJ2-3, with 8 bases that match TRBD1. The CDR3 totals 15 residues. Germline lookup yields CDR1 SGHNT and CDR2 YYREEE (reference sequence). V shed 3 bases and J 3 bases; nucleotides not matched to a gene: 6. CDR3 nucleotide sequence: TGTGCCAGCAGCTCCGGGACAGGTATAACAGATACGCAGTATCTT. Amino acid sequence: CASSSGTGITDTQYL.

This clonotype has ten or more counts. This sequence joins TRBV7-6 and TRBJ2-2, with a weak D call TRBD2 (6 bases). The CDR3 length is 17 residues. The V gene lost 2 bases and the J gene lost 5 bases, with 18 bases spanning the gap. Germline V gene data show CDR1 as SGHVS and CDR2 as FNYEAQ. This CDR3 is CASSLTLSPGATGELFF. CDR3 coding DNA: TGTGCCAGCAGCTTAACCCTCTCGCCGGGAGCGACCGGGGAGCTGTTTTTT.

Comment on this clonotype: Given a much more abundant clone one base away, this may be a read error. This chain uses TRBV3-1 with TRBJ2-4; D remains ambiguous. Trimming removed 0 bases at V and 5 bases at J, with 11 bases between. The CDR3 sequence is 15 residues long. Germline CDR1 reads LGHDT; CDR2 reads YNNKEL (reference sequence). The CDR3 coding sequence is TGTGCCAGCAGCCAAGAACATGTAACAGAAAACATTCAGTACTTC. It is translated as CASSQEHVTENIQYF.

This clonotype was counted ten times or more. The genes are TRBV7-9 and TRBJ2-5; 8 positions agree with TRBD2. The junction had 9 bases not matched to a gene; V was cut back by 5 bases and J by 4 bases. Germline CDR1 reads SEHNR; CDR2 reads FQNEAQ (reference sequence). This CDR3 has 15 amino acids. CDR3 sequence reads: CASSTSRGGPETQYF. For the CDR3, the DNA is TGTGCCAGCAGCACCTCTCGCGGGGGGCCAGAGACCCAGTACTTC.

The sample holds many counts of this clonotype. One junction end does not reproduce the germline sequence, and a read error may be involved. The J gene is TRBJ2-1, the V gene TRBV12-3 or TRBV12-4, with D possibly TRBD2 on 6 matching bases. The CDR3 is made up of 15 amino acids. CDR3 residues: CASSLVRGYNNEQFF. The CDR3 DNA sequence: TGTGCCAGCAGCTTAGTCCGGGGGTATAACAATGAGCAGTTCTTC.

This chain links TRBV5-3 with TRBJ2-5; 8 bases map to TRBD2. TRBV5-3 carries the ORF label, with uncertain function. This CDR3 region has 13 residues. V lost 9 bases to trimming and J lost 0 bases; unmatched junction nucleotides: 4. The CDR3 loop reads CATTSGNQETQYF. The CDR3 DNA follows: TGTGCCACCACTAGCGGAAACCAAGAGACCCAGTACTTC.